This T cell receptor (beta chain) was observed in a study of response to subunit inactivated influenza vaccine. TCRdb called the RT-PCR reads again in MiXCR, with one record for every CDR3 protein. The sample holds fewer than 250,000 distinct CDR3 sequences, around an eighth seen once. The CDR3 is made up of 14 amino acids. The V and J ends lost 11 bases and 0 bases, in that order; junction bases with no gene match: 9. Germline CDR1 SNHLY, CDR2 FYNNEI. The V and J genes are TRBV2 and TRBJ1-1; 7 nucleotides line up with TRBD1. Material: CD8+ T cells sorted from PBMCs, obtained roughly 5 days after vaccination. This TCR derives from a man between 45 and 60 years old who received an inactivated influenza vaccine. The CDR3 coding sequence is TGTGCCTTTAGCAGGACAGGTTTGAACACTGAAGCTTTCTTT. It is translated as CAFSRTGLNTEAFF.